Listed below are T cell receptor beta chains from one sample, sequenced in a study of cytomegalovirus exposure and HLA in healthy donors. Generated by immunoSEQ multiplex PCR, the TCRdb table keeps only in-frame clones and is missing some. The profile shows just over 70,000 clones, just under 75% of them singletons. The sequenced sample consisted of PBMCs. The receptor set was obtained from a human donor in good health. Both conserved end residues are part of each CDR3. The D gene is left open where the match is weak. Clone size is not always given. Where it is, it says once, few, many or a class for expanded clones.

abundance: -
d_gene: -
j_gene: TRBJ2-5
v_gene: TRBV15
CDR3nt: TGTGCCACCAGCAGAGGGACAGTCCAAGAGACCCAGTACTTC
CDR3aa: CATSRGTVQETQYF

abundance: -
d_gene: -
j_gene: TRBJ2-3
v_gene: TRBV30
CDR3nt: TGTGCCTGGAGTAAGGGGAACACAGATACGCAGTATTTT
CDR3aa: CAWSKGNTDTQYF

abundance: -
d_gene: TRBD1
j_gene: TRBJ1-4
v_gene: TRBV7-9
CDR3nt: TGTGCCAGCAGCCTTTCCGGGACAGGGAGTGAAAAACTGTTTTTT
CDR3aa: CASSLSGTGSEKLFF

abundance: -
d_gene: TRBD1
j_gene: TRBJ2-7
v_gene: TRBV2
CDR3nt: TGTGCCAGCAGGAGGGGACAGACCTACGAGCAGTACTTC
CDR3aa: CASRRGQTYEQYF

abundance: -
d_gene: TRBD1
j_gene: TRBJ1-2
v_gene: TRBV7-2
CDR3nt: TGTGCCAGCAGCCCAGCTCTCCGGGACAGGGGAAAAGAAACCTTC
CDR3aa: CASSPALRDRGKETF

abundance: few
d_gene: -
j_gene: TRBJ1-2
v_gene: TRBV30
CDR3nt: TGTGCCTGGAGTCCCAGGGACTATGGCTACACCTTC
CDR3aa: CAWSPRDYGYTF

abundance: once
d_gene: TRBD1
j_gene: TRBJ2-5
v_gene: TRBV7-9
CDR3nt: TGTGCCAGCTTTTCCGGACAGGGGGTAAAGACCCAGTACTTC
CDR3aa: CASFSGQGVKTQYF

abundance: -
d_gene: TRBD1
j_gene: TRBJ1-2
v_gene: TRBV23-1
CDR3nt: TGCGCCAGCAGTCACCTAACACCGAGGACAGGGGACGATGGCTACACCTTC
CDR3aa: CASSHLTPRTGDDGYTF

abundance: -
d_gene: -
j_gene: TRBJ2-5
v_gene: TRBV9
CDR3nt: TGTGCCAGCAGCGTGGGGGGGGCAGAGACCCAGTACTTC
CDR3aa: CASSVGGAETQYF

abundance: -
d_gene: TRBD1
j_gene: TRBJ2-4
v_gene: TRBV28
CDR3nt: TGTGCCAGCAGTACTGGGACAGGGAACATTCAGTACTTC
CDR3aa: CASSTGTGNIQYF

abundance: few
d_gene: TRBD1
j_gene: TRBJ2-7
v_gene: TRBV2
CDR3nt: TGTGCCAGCAGACACGTCCGGGACAGGGTCCACGAGCAGTACTTC
CDR3aa: CASRHVRDRVHEQYF

abundance: few
d_gene: TRBD2
j_gene: TRBJ2-1
v_gene: TRBV6-6
CDR3nt: TGTGCCAGCAGAGACAATAGCGGGAGGCAATACAATGAGCAGTTCTTC
CDR3aa: CASRDNSGRQYNEQFF

abundance: -
d_gene: -
j_gene: TRBJ2-5
v_gene: TRBV19
CDR3nt: TGTGCCCGTAGTATAGGACAGCAGGGAGAGACCCAGTACTTC
CDR3aa: CARSIGQQGETQYF

abundance: -
d_gene: TRBD1
j_gene: TRBJ1-5
v_gene: TRBV30
CDR3nt: TGTGCCTGGAGTCCCGCAGGGGGCCGTCAGCCCCAGCATTTT
CDR3aa: CAWSPAGGRQPQHF

abundance: -
d_gene: -
j_gene: TRBJ2-3
v_gene: TRBV15
CDR3nt: TGTGCCACCAGCAGAAACCCAACCGCTAATCCGTCCGGTACGCAGTATTTT
CDR3aa: CATSRNPTANPSGTQYF

abundance: few
d_gene: -
j_gene: TRBJ2-2
v_gene: TRBV5-1
CDR3nt: TGCGCCAGCAGCTTGGCTCGGGATTGGGGTCCCGGGGAGCTGTTTTTT
CDR3aa: CASSLARDWGPGELFF

abundance: few
d_gene: TRBD1
j_gene: TRBJ2-7
v_gene: TRBV6-5
CDR3nt: TGTGCCAGCAGTCGGGACAGGGGATACGAGCAGTACTTC
CDR3aa: CASSRDRGYEQYF

abundance: -
d_gene: -
j_gene: TRBJ2-1
v_gene: TRBV6-6
CDR3nt: TGTGCCAGCAGTTCTGGACTGAGCTCCTACAATGAGCAGTTCTTC
CDR3aa: CASSSGLSSYNEQFF

abundance: -
d_gene: -
j_gene: TRBJ1-6
v_gene: TRBV6-5
CDR3nt: TGTGCCAGCAGTTGGAAAGGGAGAAAATCACCCCTCCACTTT
CDR3aa: CASSWKGRKSPLHF

abundance: -
d_gene: -
j_gene: TRBJ1-1
v_gene: TRBV6-5
CDR3nt: TGTGCCAGCAGCCCGACATCGCCTGAAGCTTTCTTT
CDR3aa: CASSPTSPEAFF

abundance: -
d_gene: -
j_gene: TRBJ1-5
v_gene: TRBV18
CDR3nt: TGTGCCACTTCAGGGATGAGCAATCAGCCCCAGCATTTT
CDR3aa: CATSGMSNQPQHF

abundance: -
d_gene: -
j_gene: TRBJ2-7
v_gene: TRBV20-1
CDR3nt: TGCAGTGCTAGATACAAGTACGAGCAGTACTTC
CDR3aa: CSARYKYEQYF

abundance: -
d_gene: TRBD1
j_gene: TRBJ2-7
v_gene: TRBV5-1
CDR3nt: TGCGCCAGCAGCTTGGCCCTAGGGACAGGCTCCTACGAGCAGTACTTC
CDR3aa: CASSLALGTGSYEQYF

abundance: -
d_gene: -
j_gene: TRBJ2-1
v_gene: TRBV7-2
CDR3nt: TGTGCCAGCAGCGTTCCGGGAGAGACCTATGAGCAGTTCTTC
CDR3aa: CASSVPGETYEQFF

abundance: -
d_gene: -
j_gene: TRBJ1-2
v_gene: TRBV7-9
CDR3nt: TGTGCCAGCAGCTTAGGAGACGCCGGAGACTACACCTTC
CDR3aa: CASSLGDAGDYTF

abundance: -
d_gene: -
j_gene: TRBJ2-1
v_gene: TRBV27
CDR3nt: TGTGCCAGCAGTTCCAGAACCAATGAGCAGTTCTTC
CDR3aa: CASSSRTNEQFF

abundance: -
d_gene: -
j_gene: TRBJ1-2
v_gene: TRBV5-1
CDR3nt: TGCGCCAGCAGCTTGGGTGATGGAGGGAGTGGCTATGGCTACACCTTC
CDR3aa: CASSLGDGGSGYGYTF

abundance: -
d_gene: TRBD1
j_gene: TRBJ2-7
v_gene: TRBV7-8
CDR3nt: TGTGCCAGCAGCTTACAGGGGGAAGGCGAGCAGTACTTC
CDR3aa: CASSLQGEGEQYF

abundance: -
d_gene: -
j_gene: TRBJ1-5
v_gene: TRBV19
CDR3nt: TGTGCCTCTCACCCCCGGGAAAGGAGCAATCAGCCCCAGCATTTT
CDR3aa: CASHPRERSNQPQHF

abundance: -
d_gene: TRBD1
j_gene: TRBJ2-7
v_gene: TRBV30
CDR3nt: TGTGCCTGGGCTAGGGGGCTTTACTACGAGCAGTACTTC
CDR3aa: CAWARGLYYEQYF

abundance: -
d_gene: -
j_gene: TRBJ2-5
v_gene: TRBV19
CDR3nt: TGTGCCACTCGCCAGAGGCCCCAAGAGACCCAGTACTTC
CDR3aa: CATRQRPQETQYF

abundance: -
d_gene: -
j_gene: TRBJ2-2
v_gene: TRBV6-1
CDR3nt: TGTGCCAGCAGTGAAGGTGGAGCGGCCGGGGAGCTGTTTTTT
CDR3aa: CASSEGGAAGELFF

abundance: -
d_gene: TRBD2
j_gene: TRBJ2-5
v_gene: TRBV7-7
CDR3nt: TGTGCCAGCAGCTTAAGCGGGAGTGGGGAGACCCAGTACTTC
CDR3aa: CASSLSGSGETQYF

abundance: -
d_gene: -
j_gene: TRBJ1-1
v_gene: TRBV28
CDR3nt: TGTGCCAGCAGTTATTGGGGGGGAGGGAACACTGAAGCTTTCTTT
CDR3aa: CASSYWGGGNTEAFF

abundance: -
d_gene: TRBD1
j_gene: TRBJ2-1
v_gene: TRBV28
CDR3nt: TGTGCCAGCAGCCTGGGACAGCTAAATGAGCAGTTCTTC
CDR3aa: CASSLGQLNEQFF

abundance: -
d_gene: TRBD2
j_gene: TRBJ2-7
v_gene: TRBV27
CDR3nt: TGTGCCAGCCGCCGGACTAGCGGGAGTAGGAACGAGCAGTACTTC
CDR3aa: CASRRTSGSRNEQYF

abundance: -
d_gene: -
j_gene: TRBJ1-1
v_gene: TRBV6-5
CDR3nt: TGTGCCAGCAGTTACATTGGCCGAAGTAACACTGAAGCTTTCTTT
CDR3aa: CASSYIGRSNTEAFF

abundance: -
d_gene: TRBD2
j_gene: TRBJ2-5
v_gene: TRBV9
CDR3nt: TGTGCCAGCAGCGTGAGGGGACTAGCGGGCTCTCAAGAGACCCAGTACTTC
CDR3aa: CASSVRGLAGSQETQYF

abundance: few
d_gene: -
j_gene: TRBJ1-2
v_gene: TRBV2
CDR3nt: TGTGCCAGCAGTGAAGCGCTTTCCCGGGGCTACACCTTC
CDR3aa: CASSEALSRGYTF

abundance: once
d_gene: -
j_gene: TRBJ1-2
v_gene: TRBV14
CDR3nt: TGTGCCAGCAGCCCGTGGGGGGGGGACTATGGCTACACCTTC
CDR3aa: CASSPWGGDYGYTF

abundance: -
d_gene: TRBD2
j_gene: TRBJ2-3
v_gene: TRBV7-9
CDR3nt: TGTGCCAGCAGCTGGGGTTCCGGCGGGAGTAGTACGCAGTATTTT
CDR3aa: CASSWGSGGSSTQYF

abundance: -
d_gene: -
j_gene: TRBJ2-7
v_gene: TRBV11-3
CDR3nt: TGTGCCAGCACCCACGAGGAGGGTTACGAGCAGTACTTC
CDR3aa: CASTHEEGYEQYF

abundance: -
d_gene: TRBD2
j_gene: TRBJ2-7
v_gene: TRBV29-1
CDR3nt: TGCAGCGTTGGGGGCCCCCTCTGGCGGGAGGGCCCCGAGCAGTACTTC
CDR3aa: CSVGGPLWREGPEQYF

abundance: -
d_gene: TRBD1
j_gene: TRBJ1-1
v_gene: TRBV29-1
CDR3nt: TGCAGCGGACTCTTGGACAGGGGAAGGACTGAAGCTTTCTTT
CDR3aa: CSGLLDRGRTEAFF

abundance: -
d_gene: -
j_gene: TRBJ2-1
v_gene: TRBV4-2
CDR3nt: TGTGCCAGCAGCCAAGACCCCCAGGCTAATGAGCAGTTCTTC
CDR3aa: CASSQDPQANEQFF

abundance: -
d_gene: -
j_gene: TRBJ1-2
v_gene: TRBV5-1
CDR3nt: TGCGCCAGCAGTCAGGAATTAGAAGATGGCTACACCTTC
CDR3aa: CASSQELEDGYTF

abundance: once
d_gene: TRBD1
j_gene: TRBJ2-5
v_gene: TRBV25-1
CDR3nt: TGTGCCAGCTCCCGGGACAGGCAAGAGACCCAGTACTTC
CDR3aa: CASSRDRQETQYF